This TCR beta chain was captured in a study of blood T cell repertoires in COVID-19 (TCRdb year 2020). Background for the entire study: Collaborator samples came from the United States, Italy and Spain and covered acute and convalescent phases of COVID-19. The material from the prospective study consisted of cDNA or gDNA derived from T cells, B-cell-depleted T cells, or PBMCs. The dataset comprised deeply sampled blood TCRbeta repertoires from subjects exposed to, actively infected with, or recovered from COVID-19. The repertoires were released in a freely available public database meant as a resource for research on the immune response to SARS-CoV-2. The samples were drawn from two sources: the first 160 participants of the ongoing ImmuneRACE study, and 1,254 subjects contributed by 6 global collaborators. A de-identified subject ID, COVID-19 status, age in years and sex were almost always included in the sample metadata. Where available, HLA class I and class II types were taken from metadata supplied by the sample provider and were not determined by assay-based typing. Results the study describes overall, beyond this receptor: Clinical and demographic metadata were provided uncurated, with the amount varying by source and participant.

The collaborating institutions used their own protocols to collect whole blood in K2EDTA tubes. For TCRbeta analysis, collaborator samples were shipped as frozen whole blood, as isolated PBMCs, or as DNA extracted from either sample type. The germline V gene yields MNHEY for CDR1 and SVGAGI for CDR2. The CDR3 contains 13 residues, cysteine and phenylalanine counted. CDR3 DNA is the only sequence kept; it has 39 bases, read in frame from the first base. V drops 6 bases and J drops 6 bases, leaving 12 bases in between. The immunoSEQ Assay, a bias-controlled multiplex PCR, was used to amplify TCRbeta CDR3 regions from genomic DNA. In the original analysis: Within the assay, amplification of reference gene primers was used to estimate how many nucleated cells each sample contained. To quantify the absolute abundance of each unique TCRbeta CDR3 rearrangement, sequence reads were collapsed and filtered. For each sample, productive Simpson clonality was calculated as the square root of Simpson's diversity index across productive rearrangements. Entries here come from immuneACCESS through TCRdb and include only in-frame sequences with V and J called. Some clones fail to appear in such tables; in the studies checked, an unresolved V gene covers under half of the shortfall, and the cause of the remainder is unknown. Clonal size and the V and J genes are those of that table, whereas D and trimming came from the DNA. The sample table records approximately 71,000 clones; around 79% of these occur just once. The top ten constitute 26% of the sample.

This clone appeared a few times. Its target antigen remains unknown. Per-nucleotide qualities are absent, and no much larger clonotype sits a single base away. Sample: peripheral blood. The sequence was obtained from a man in his 60s with active or convalescent COVID-19. This receptor chain uses TRBV6-5 and TRBJ1-5, with TRBD1 tentatively as D gene (6 bases match). The CDR3: CASSTGPLQPQHF. The DNA is TGTGCCAGCAGCACAGGGCCCCTTCAGCCCCAGCATTTT.